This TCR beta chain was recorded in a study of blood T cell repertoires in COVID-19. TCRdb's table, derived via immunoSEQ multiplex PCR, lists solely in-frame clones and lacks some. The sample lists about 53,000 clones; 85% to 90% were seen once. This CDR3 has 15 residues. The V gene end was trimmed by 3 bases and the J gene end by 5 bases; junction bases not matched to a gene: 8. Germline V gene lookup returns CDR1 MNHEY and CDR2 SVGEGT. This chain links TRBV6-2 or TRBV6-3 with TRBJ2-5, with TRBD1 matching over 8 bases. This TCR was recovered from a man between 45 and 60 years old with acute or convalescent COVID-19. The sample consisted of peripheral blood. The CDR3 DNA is TGTGCCAGCAGTTATTCGGACAGGGTCCTGGAGACCCAGTACTTC. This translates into CASSYSDRVLETQYF.